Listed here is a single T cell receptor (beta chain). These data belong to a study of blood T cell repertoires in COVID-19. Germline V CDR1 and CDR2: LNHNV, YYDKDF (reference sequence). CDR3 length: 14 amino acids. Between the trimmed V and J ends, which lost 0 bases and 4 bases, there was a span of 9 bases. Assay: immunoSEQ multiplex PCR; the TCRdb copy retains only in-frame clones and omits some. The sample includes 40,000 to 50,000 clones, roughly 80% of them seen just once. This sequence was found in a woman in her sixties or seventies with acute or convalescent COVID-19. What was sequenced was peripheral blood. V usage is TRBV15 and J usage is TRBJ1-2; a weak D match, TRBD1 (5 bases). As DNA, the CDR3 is TGTGCCACCAGCAGAGAGGGGGGAATCTATGGCTACACCTTC. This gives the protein CATSREGGIYGYTF.